The 7 T cell receptor beta chains below all came from one sample that was sequenced in a study of blood T cell repertoires in COVID-19. TCRdb's copy holds only in-frame clones and misses some; the assay was immunoSEQ multiplex PCR. The data contain approximately 120,000 clones, roughly 86% of them singletons. Sequenced sample: peripheral blood. These receptors originate from a woman in her forties or fifties who had recovered from COVID-19.

J is TRBJ1-2 and V is TRBV18, with TRBD1 matching 9 bases. The CDR3 has 13 amino acids. V was clipped by 4 bases and J by 3 bases; unmatched bases: 0. Germline CDR1 and CDR2: KGHSH and LQKENI. Here the CDR3 DNA reads TGTGCCAGCTCACGACAGGGGGACTATGGCTACACCTTC. Encoded protein: CASSRQGDYGYTF.

This clone showed up just a few times. As DNA, the CDR3 is TGTGCCAGCAGCTTAGTAATTGCGCCCCGCCGCAATGAGCAGTTCTTC. It codes for CASSLVIAPRRNEQFF. The rearrangement uses TRBV11-2 and TRBJ2-1; D call uncertain. The CDR3 has 16 residues. Trimming removed 1 base at V and 6 bases at J, with 16 bases between. In germline, CDR1 is SGHAT, CDR2 FQNNGV.

Only one count was recorded for this clone. V and J are TRBV6-5 and TRBJ1-2; D remains ambiguous. Germline V gene lookup returns CDR1 MNHEY and CDR2 SVGAGI. The CDR3 runs 12 residues. V lost 8 bases to trimming and J lost 3 bases, with 10 bases between them. For the CDR3, the DNA is TGTGCCAGCGGCCCAGATTACTATGGCTACACCTTC. It specifies CASGPDYYGYTF.

This clone appeared once. The rearrangement uses TRBV18 and TRBJ1-6; D may be TRBD1 (6 bases). The V end lost 3 bases, the J end lost 9 bases, and 15 bases lay between the germline ends. The CDR3 extends over 15 amino acids. CDR1 is KGHSH and CDR2 is LQKENI in the germline V gene. The CDR3 here is CASSPAAQGFSPLHF. CDR3 nucleotides: TGTGCCAGCTCACCGGCTGCACAGGGTTTTTCACCCCTCCACTTT.

The chain links TRBV21-1 to TRBJ1-2; the tabulated D call, TRBD1, remains unverified against the DNA. TRBV21-1 is tagged as a pseudogene. The CDR3 runs to 14 residues. The CDR3 loop reads CASSKRGGRDGYTF. CDR3 DNA sequence: TGTGCCAGCAGCAAAAGAGGGGGCAGGGATGGCTACACCTTC.

The rearrangement links TRBV24-1 to TRBJ2-2, with a possible D match to TRBD1 (6 bases). V lost 7 bases, J lost 2 bases, and 13 bases lay in between. This CDR3 comprises 15 residues. CDR1 and CDR2 from the germline V gene are KGHDR and SFDVKD. CDR3 DNA sequence: TGTGCCACCAGCGACGGACAGAGCAACACCGGGGAGCTGTTTTTT. Translation: CATSDGQSNTGELFF.

The gene calls are TRBV5-4 and TRBJ2-4, with 7 positions matching TRBD1. Germline V CDR1 and CDR2: SGHNT, YYREEE (reference sequence). V shed 2 bases, J shed 2 bases, and the junction held 1 base outside the gene matches. CDR3 size: 14 residues. Here the CDR3 reads CASSLQGSKNIQYF. Here the CDR3 DNA reads TGTGCCAGCAGCTTACAGGGGTCCAAAAACATTCAGTACTTC.